This TCR beta chain was identified in a study of regulatory T cells in long-lasting Graves disease. The wider study: Duration of antithyroid drug therapy among newly diagnosed Graves' patients was under 3 months. Overall study findings and caveats: Blood alone, not thyroid tissue, was studied. TCR diversity in persistent Graves' patients was below that of newly diagnosed ones.

This clonotype was counted at least ten times. Its antigen is still unknown. Time point defined: newly diagnosed GD, antithyroid drugs for less than 3 months. Generation of the TCR library employed RNA extracted from PBMCs. CDR3-region Arm-PCR and iRepertoire HTBI primers produced the TCR beta libraries. Original processing methods: The study identified about 60 TRBV and more than 11 TRBJ segments across samples. TCRdb reanalysed the multiplex PCR reads using MiXCR and keeps one entry per CDR3 protein. None of the V and J calls come from the authors' own analysis; TCRdb made them. Of 200,000 to 300,000 distinct CDR3 sequences in the sample, about 19% are singletons; the top ten hold approximately 15%. Germline values: CDR1 LGHDT, CDR2 YNNKEL (reference sequence). This CDR3 is built from 16 residues. The junction had 13 bases not matched to a gene; V was cut back by 4 bases and J by 6 bases.

The material sequenced was peripheral blood mononuclear cells (PBMCs), taken at new diagnosis, from a patient treated with antithyroid drugs. This TCR came from a female donor with Graves disease. The V gene is TRBV3-1, the J gene TRBJ1-1; TRBD1 aligns across 8 bases. CDR3 nucleotide sequence: TGTGCCAGCAGCCGTGGACAGGGTAGAGGTGGGCCTGAAGCTTTCTTT. It yields the protein CASSRGQGRGGPEAFF.